This TCR beta chain appears in the sequencing data of a study of a mutant IDH1 vaccine in newly diagnosed glioma. Remarks on this clone: Its antigen is still unknown.

Germline V lookup: CDR1 SEHNR, CDR2 FQNEAQ (reference sequence). The CDR3 is 15 amino acids. The ends lost 5 bases at V and 0 bases at J; junction bases unmatched: 5. Clones were read by immunoSEQ multiplex PCR, and TCRdb kept only the in-frame ones, dropping some. The table has just under 45,000 clones, about 91% seen once. Time point described: week 23, last vaccination. Doses comprised 300 ug of mutant IDH1 20-mer peptide each, plus topical imiquimod. Diagnosis in the donors showed new WHO grade 3 or 4 astrocytomas that were IDH1-mutant and ATRX-lost. The chain is built from TRBV7-9 and TRBJ1-2; 8 bases are shared with TRBD1. This TCR came from a middle-aged man with glioma. The starting material was PBMCs, obtained from a glioma patient whose treatment included an IDH1 peptide vaccine. CDR3 in DNA: TGTGCCAGCAGCCGACAGGGGTTTACTAACTATGGCTACACCTTC. This gives the protein CASSRQGFTNYGYTF.